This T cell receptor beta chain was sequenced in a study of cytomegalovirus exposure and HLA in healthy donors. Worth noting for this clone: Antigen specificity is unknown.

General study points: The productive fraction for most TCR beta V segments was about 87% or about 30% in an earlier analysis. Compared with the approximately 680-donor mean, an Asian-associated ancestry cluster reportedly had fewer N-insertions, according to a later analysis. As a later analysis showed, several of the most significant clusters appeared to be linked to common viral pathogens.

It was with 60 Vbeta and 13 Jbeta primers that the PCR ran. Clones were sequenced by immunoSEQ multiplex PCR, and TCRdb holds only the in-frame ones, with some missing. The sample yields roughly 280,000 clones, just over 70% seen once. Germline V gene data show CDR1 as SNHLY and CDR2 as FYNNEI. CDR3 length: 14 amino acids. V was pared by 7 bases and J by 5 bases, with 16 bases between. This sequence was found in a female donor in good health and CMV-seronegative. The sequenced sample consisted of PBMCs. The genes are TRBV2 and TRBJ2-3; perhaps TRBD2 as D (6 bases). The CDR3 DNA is TGTGCCAGCATTCTGGGACTTCCGGGAGATACGCAGTATTTT. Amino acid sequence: CASILGLPGDTQYF.